Listed below are T cell receptor beta chains from one sample, sequenced in a study of spatial heterogeneity in lung cancer. Each CDR3 protein gets one entry after TCRdb re-called the 5' RACE reads with MiXCR. The table shows about 48,000 distinct CDR3 sequences, with approximately 5.3% occurring only once. The sample here was PBMCs, taken at surgery. The receptors originated from a male donor with early-stage non-small cell lung cancer. CDR3s include the opening cysteine and the closing phenylalanine or tryptophan. A D gene is named only where the DNA matches it firmly. Clone size is given for some rows only: seen once, a few or many times, or a class if the clone is expanded.

J gene | clone size | D gene | V gene | CDR3 protein | CDR3 DNA
TRBJ2-7 | many | TRBD2 | TRBV29-1 | CSVVGTGTSGRDLSYEQYF | TGCAGCGTTGTAGGGACCGGGACTAGCGGGAGGGACCTCTCCTACGAGCAGTACTTC
TRBJ1-1 | many | - | TRBV5-1 | CASSLSRPGPYTEAFF | TGCGCCAGCAGCTTGAGTCGCCCGGGACCGTACACTGAAGCTTTCTTT
TRBJ1-5 | many | - | TRBV7-9 | CASSLGRAGTSSNQPQHF | TGTGCCAGCAGCCTAGGTCGGGCCGGGACATCTAGCAATCAGCCCCAGCATTTT
TRBJ2-7 | many | - | TRBV18 | CASSTGGRYEQYF | TGTGCCAGCTCCACCGGGGGCCGGTACGAGCAGTACTTC
TRBJ2-5 | many | - | TRBV7-9 | CASSSSRGFQETQYF | TGTGCCAGCAGCTCGTCCCGCGGGTTCCAAGAGACCCAGTACTTC
TRBJ2-2 | many | - | TRBV19 | CARGDTGELFF | TGTGCCAGGGGGGACACCGGGGAGCTGTTTTTT
TRBJ2-3 | many | - | TRBV23-1 | CASRHTGPRRTDTQYF | TGCGCCAGCAGACACACCGGCCCCCGAAGGACAGATACGCAGTATTTT
TRBJ2-1 | many | - | TRBV6-5 | CASSSRDGYEQFF | TGTGCCAGCAGTTCTCGGGACGGCTATGAGCAGTTCTTC
TRBJ1-5 | - | TRBD1 | TRBV2 | CASTPGQGRNQPQHF | TGTGCCAGCACCCCTGGACAGGGTAGAAATCAGCCCCAGCATTTT
TRBJ2-5 | many | TRBD2 | TRBV27 | CASSGLAGETQYF | TGTGCCAGCAGTGGCCTAGCGGGAGAGACCCAGTACTTC
TRBJ2-1 | few | - | TRBV5-6 | CASSPLYGEQFF | TGTGCCAGCAGCCCCCTTTATGGTGAGCAGTTCTTC
TRBJ1-2 | many | - | TRBV6-6 | CASSYSSRMGGYTF | TGTGCCAGCAGTTACTCTTCCAGGATGGGAGGCTACACCTTC
TRBJ1-2 | many | - | TRBV7-2 | CASSLSGGDYGYTF | TGTGCCAGCAGCTTAAGTGGAGGTGACTATGGCTACACCTTC
TRBJ2-1 | many | - | TRBV18 | CASSPGGDEQFF | TGTGCCAGCTCACCCGGGGGTGATGAGCAGTTCTTC
TRBJ2-1 | many | TRBD1 | TRBV20-1 | CSAHPGQGAGAGVYNEQFF | TGCAGTGCCCACCCGGGACAGGGGGCGGGAGCGGGGGTCTACAATGAGCAGTTCTTC
TRBJ2-1 | few | TRBD2 | TRBV20-1 | CSARTSGRGGTYNEQFF | TGCAGTGCCCGGACTAGCGGGAGAGGGGGGACCTACAATGAGCAGTTCTTC
TRBJ2-2 | many | - | TRBV20-1 | CSASSLLRESSELFF | TGCAGTGCTAGTTCCCTACTCAGGGAGTCGTCGGAGCTGTTTTTT
TRBJ2-6 | many | - | TRBV28 | CASQDPSSGANVLTF | TGTGCCTCACAGGACCCCAGCTCTGGGGCCAACGTCCTGACTTTC
TRBJ2-3 | - | TRBD2 | TRBV3-1 | CASSSSGSHGDTQYF | TGTGCCAGCAGCTCTAGCGGGAGTCATGGAGATACGCAGTATTTT
TRBJ2-1 | many | TRBD1 | TRBV9 | CASSPGTGGFYNEQFF | TGTGCCAGCAGCCCCGGGACAGGGGGTTTCTACAATGAGCAGTTCTTC
TRBJ1-1 | many | - | TRBV7-9 | CASSLGGGRNTEAFF | TGTGCCAGCAGCTTAGGTGGGGGTAGGAACACTGAAGCTTTCTTT
TRBJ1-1 | many | TRBD1 | TRBV6-5 | CASSSLRGRWTEAFF | TGTGCCAGCAGTTCACTAAGGGGGCGTTGGACTGAAGCTTTCTTT
TRBJ1-1 | - | - | TRBV12-3/TRBV12-4 | CASSFYGEGGTEAFF | TGTGCCAGCAGTTTCTATGGGGAAGGAGGGACTGAAGCTTTCTTT
TRBJ2-7 | many | - | TRBV7-9 | CASSPGSSPYEQYF | TGTGCCAGCAGCCCCGGGAGCAGCCCCTACGAGCAGTACTTC
TRBJ1-2 | many | - | TRBV30 | CAWTRGALANYGYTF | TGTGCCTGGACGAGAGGGGCTCTAGCTAACTATGGCTACACCTTC
TRBJ2-7 | medium-sized | - | TRBV4-1 | CASSPTGEQYF | TGCGCCAGCAGTCCAACGGGTGAGCAGTACTTC
TRBJ2-5 | many | - | TRBV7-2 | CASSWTSETQYF | TGTGCCAGCAGCTGGACCTCGGAGACCCAGTACTTC
TRBJ2-7 | many | TRBD2 | TRBV7-2 | CASSLEAGGLYEQYF | TGTGCCAGCAGCTTAGAAGCGGGAGGTCTCTACGAGCAGTACTTC
TRBJ2-5 | many | TRBD1 | TRBV4-1 | CASSQAIAGTGGETQYF | TGCGCCAGCAGCCAAGCTATCGCCGGGACAGGGGGCGAGACCCAGTACTTC
TRBJ2-7 | many | - | TRBV20-1 | CSARLIERVQYF | TGCAGTGCTAGACTCATTGAACGCGTGCAGTACTTC
TRBJ1-5 | many | - | TRBV5-1 | CASSLDADSNQPQHF | TGCGCCAGCAGCTTGGATGCGGATAGCAATCAGCCCCAGCATTTT
TRBJ2-1 | many | - | TRBV20-1 | CSARDQLDEQFF | TGCAGTGCTAGGGACCAGCTCGATGAGCAGTTCTTC
TRBJ2-2 | many | - | TRBV12-3/TRBV12-4 | CASSSRWDTGELFF | TGTGCCAGCAGTTCCCGATGGGACACCGGGGAGCTGTTTTTT
TRBJ2-7 | many | - | TRBV9 | CASSVAGSPTSEQYF | TGTGCCAGCAGCGTAGCGGGGAGTCCGACCTCCGAGCAGTACTTC
TRBJ2-7 | many | - | TRBV5-1 | CASRRGDNQIEQYF | TGCGCCAGCAGGAGGGGAGACAATCAAATCGAGCAGTACTTC
TRBJ2-7 | many | - | TRBV18 | CASSPGETRSYEQYF | TGTGCCAGCTCACCAGGGGAGACCCGCTCCTACGAGCAGTACTTC
TRBJ2-3 | many | TRBD2 | TRBV7-9 | CASSFREGDTQYF | TGTGCCAGCAGCTTTCGGGAGGGGGATACGCAGTATTTT